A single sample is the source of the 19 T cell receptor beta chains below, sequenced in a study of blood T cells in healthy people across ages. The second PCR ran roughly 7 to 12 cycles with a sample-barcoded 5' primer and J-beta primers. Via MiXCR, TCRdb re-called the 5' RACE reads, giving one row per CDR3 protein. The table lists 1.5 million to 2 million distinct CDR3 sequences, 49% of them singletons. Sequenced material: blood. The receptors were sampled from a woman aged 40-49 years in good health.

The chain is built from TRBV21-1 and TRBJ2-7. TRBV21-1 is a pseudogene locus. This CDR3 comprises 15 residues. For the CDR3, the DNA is TGTGCCAGCAGCAAATACGGGCTAGCTCGCGACGAGCAGTACTTC. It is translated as CASSKYGLARDEQYF.

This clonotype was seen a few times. The CDR3 DNA reads as TGCAGTGCTAGAGAAGGACCGGCTTATCCATCTAATGAAAAACTGTTTTTT. Translating gives CSAREGPAYPSNEKLFF. The rearrangement uses TRBV20-1 and TRBJ1-4; D not resolved. The CDR3 is 17 residues long. Germline loops: CDR1 DFQATT, CDR2 SNEGSKA (reference sequence). V lost 0 bases, J lost 3 bases, and 17 bases lay in between.

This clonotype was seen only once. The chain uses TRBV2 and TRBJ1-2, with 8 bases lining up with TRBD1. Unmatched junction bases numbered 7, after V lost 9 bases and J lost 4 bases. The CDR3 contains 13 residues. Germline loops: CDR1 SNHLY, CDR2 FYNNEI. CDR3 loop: CARRGTGRYGYTF. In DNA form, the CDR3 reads TGTGCCAGGAGAGGGACAGGTCGCTATGGCTACACCTTC.

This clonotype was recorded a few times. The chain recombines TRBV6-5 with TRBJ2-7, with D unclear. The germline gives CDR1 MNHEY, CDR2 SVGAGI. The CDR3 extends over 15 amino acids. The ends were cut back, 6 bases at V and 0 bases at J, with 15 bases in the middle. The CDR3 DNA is TGTGCCAGCAGGAACAACATAGGAAGCTCCTACGAGCAGTACTTC. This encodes CASRNNIGSSYEQYF.

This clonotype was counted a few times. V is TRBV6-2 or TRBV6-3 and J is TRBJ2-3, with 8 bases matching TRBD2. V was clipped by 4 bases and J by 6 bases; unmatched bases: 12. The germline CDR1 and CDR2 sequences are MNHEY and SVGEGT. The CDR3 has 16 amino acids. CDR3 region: CASSFQGLGVSDTQYF. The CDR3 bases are TGTGCCAGCAGTTTCCAGGGACTAGGGGTGTCGGATACGCAGTATTTT.

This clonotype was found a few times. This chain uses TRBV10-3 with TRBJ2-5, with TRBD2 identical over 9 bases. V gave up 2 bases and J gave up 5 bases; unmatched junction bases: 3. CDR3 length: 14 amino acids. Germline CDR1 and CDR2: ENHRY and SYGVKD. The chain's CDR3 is CAISEAGGSETQYF. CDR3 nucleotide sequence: TGTGCCATCAGTGAGGCGGGGGGGAGTGAGACCCAGTACTTC.

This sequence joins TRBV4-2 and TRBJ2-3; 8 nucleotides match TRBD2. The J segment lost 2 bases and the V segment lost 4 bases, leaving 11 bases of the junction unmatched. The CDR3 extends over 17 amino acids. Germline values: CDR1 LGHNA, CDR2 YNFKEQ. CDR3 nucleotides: TGTGCCAGCAGCCCCCATCGCCCGGGGGGGTTCACAGATACGCAGTATTTT. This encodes CASSPHRPGGFTDTQYF.

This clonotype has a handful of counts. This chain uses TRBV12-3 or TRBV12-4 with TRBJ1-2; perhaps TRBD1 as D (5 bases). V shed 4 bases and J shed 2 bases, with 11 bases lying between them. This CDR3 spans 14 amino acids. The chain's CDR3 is CASSSAGLNYGYTF. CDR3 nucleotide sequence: TGTGCCAGCAGTTCGGCAGGGTTGAACTATGGCTACACCTTC.

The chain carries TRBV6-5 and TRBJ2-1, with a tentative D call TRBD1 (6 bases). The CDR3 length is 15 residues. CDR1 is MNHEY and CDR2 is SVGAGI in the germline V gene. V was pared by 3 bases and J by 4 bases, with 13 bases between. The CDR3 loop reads CASSYGTRPYNEQFF. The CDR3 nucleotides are TGTGCCAGCAGTTATGGGACAAGGCCATACAATGAGCAGTTCTTC.

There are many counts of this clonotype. CDR3 protein: CASSEGGLAKNIQYF. CDR3 coding DNA: TGTGCCAGCAGTGAGGGGGGTTTAGCCAAAAACATTCAGTACTTC. This chain joins TRBV25-1 and TRBJ2-4; D may be TRBD2 (6 bases). This CDR3 comprises 15 residues. V dropped 3 bases and J dropped 0 bases, with 9 bases sitting between them. Germline V CDR1 and CDR2: MGHDK, SYGVNS. The full variable domain, rest sourced from reference TRBV25-1 and TRBJ2-4, is EADIYQTPRYLVIGTGKKITLECSQTMGHDKMYWYQQDPGMELHLIHYSYGVNSTEKGDLSSESTVSRIRTEHFPLTLESARPSHTSQYLCASSEGGLAKNIQYFGAGTRLSVL.

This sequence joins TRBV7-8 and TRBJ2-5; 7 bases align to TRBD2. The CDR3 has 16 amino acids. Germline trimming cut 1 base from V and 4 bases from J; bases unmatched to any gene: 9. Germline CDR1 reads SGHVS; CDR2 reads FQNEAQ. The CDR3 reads CASSLGKASGRETQYF. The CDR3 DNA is TGTGCCAGCAGCTTAGGAAAGGCTAGCGGTAGAGAGACCCAGTACTTC.

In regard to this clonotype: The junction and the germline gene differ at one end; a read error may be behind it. DNA of the CDR3: TGTGCCAGCAGCCAACTTTACGAAGACAATGCGCAGTTCTTC. Its protein product is CASSQLYEDNAQFF. The chain uses TRBV4-2 and TRBJ2-1; D gene unclear. CDR3 length: 14 residues. Germline-derived CDR1 and CDR2 are LGHNA and YNFKEQ.

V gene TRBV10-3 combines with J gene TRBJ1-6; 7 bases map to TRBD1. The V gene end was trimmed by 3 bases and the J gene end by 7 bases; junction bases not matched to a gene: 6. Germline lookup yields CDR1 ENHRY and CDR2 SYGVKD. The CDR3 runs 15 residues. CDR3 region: CAISDGTEGNSPLHF. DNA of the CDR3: TGTGCCATCAGTGACGGGACAGAGGGAAATTCACCCCTCCACTTT.

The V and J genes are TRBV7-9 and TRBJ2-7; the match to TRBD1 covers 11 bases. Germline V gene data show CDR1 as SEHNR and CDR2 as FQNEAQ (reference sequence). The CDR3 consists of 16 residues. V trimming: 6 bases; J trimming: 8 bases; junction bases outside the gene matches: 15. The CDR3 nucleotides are TGTGCCAGCAGTTCGACAGCTCCGGGACAGGGGGGCAAGCAGTACTTC. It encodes CASSSTAPGQGGKQYF.

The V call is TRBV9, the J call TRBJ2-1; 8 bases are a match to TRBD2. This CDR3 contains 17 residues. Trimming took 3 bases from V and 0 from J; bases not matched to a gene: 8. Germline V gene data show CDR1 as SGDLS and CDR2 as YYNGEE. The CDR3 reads CASSAGGGIGSYNEQFF. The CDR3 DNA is TGTGCCAGCAGCGCCGGCGGGGGGATCGGCTCCTACAATGAGCAGTTCTTC.

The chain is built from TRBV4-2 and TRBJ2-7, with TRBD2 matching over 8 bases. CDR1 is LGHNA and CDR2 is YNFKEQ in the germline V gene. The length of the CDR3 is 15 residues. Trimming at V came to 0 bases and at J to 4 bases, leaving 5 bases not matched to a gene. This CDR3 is CASSQDLRGAYEQYF. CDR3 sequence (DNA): TGTGCCAGCAGCCAAGATTTGCGGGGGGCTTACGAGCAGTACTTC.

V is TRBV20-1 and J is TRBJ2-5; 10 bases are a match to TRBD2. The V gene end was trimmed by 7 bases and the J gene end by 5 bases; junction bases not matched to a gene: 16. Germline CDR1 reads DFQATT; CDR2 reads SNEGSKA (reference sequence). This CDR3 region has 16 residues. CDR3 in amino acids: CSVRRLAGGNLETQYF. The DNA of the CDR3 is TGCAGTGTCCGACGACTAGCGGGTGGGAATCTGGAGACCCAGTACTTC.

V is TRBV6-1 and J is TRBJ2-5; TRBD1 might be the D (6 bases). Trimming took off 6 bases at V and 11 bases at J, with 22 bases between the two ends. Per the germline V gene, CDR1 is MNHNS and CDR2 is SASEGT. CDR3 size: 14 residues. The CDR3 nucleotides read TGTGCCAGCAGAATTTCAACAGGGACCAATGAGCAGTACTTC. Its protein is CASRISTGTNEQYF.

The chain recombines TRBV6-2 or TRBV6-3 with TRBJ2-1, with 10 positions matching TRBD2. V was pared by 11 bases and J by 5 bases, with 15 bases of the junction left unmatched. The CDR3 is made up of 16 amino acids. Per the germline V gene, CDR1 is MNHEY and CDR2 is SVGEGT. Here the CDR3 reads CASRDLLAGNDNEQFF. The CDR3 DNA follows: TGTGCCTCCAGGGACCTACTAGCGGGGAATGACAATGAGCAGTTCTTC.